This TCR beta chain derives from a study of blood T cell repertoires in COVID-19 (dated by TCRdb to between 2020 and 2021). Turning to the overall study: Collaborator samples came from the United States, Italy and Spain and covered acute and convalescent phases of COVID-19. The prospective study material was composed of cDNA or gDNA derived from T cells, B-cell-depleted T cells, or PBMCs. Deeply sampled blood TCRbeta repertoires from subjects exposed to, actively infected with, or recovered from COVID-19 were included in the dataset. The repertoires were released in a freely available public database meant as a resource for research on the immune response to SARS-CoV-2. The samples were drawn from the first 160 participants of the ongoing ImmuneRACE study and from 1,200 or so subjects provided by 6 global collaborators. Sample metadata almost always included a de-identified subject ID, COVID-19 status, age in years and sex. Where HLA class I and class II types were available, the types were taken from metadata supplied by the sample provider, not from assay-based typing. On the study overall, not on this receptor specifically: The amount of clinical and demographic metadata varied by source and participant and was provided uncurated.

A word on this clone: It has no known antigen specificity. The input lacks base qualities; no much larger clone sits a single base away.

Whole blood was collected in K2EDTA tubes by collaborating institutions according to the institutions' own protocols. For TCRbeta analysis, collaborator samples were shipped as frozen whole blood, as isolated PBMCs, or as DNA extracted from either sample type. Its CDR3 holds 15 amino acids, cysteine through phenylalanine. CDR3 DNA is the only sequence kept; it has 45 bases, read in frame from the first base. Sequences MNHNY (CDR1) and SVGAGI (CDR2) are obtained from the germline V gene (reference sequence). V trim: 4 bases; J trim: 4 bases; unmatched bases: 5. TCRbeta CDR3 regions were amplified from genomic DNA by means of the immunoSEQ Assay, a bias-controlled multiplex PCR. On the authors' methods: The number of nucleated cells in each sample was estimated from the amplification of reference gene primers within the assay. Sequence reads were collapsed and filtered to measure the absolute abundance of every unique TCRbeta CDR3 rearrangement. Productive Simpson clonality was computed per sample as the square root of Simpson's diversity index over productive rearrangements. TCRdb obtained this table from immuneACCESS and retained in-frame rearrangements with V and J assigned. These tables miss some clones; where compared with another copy, unresolved V genes account for less than half of the shortfall, and the remainder is unexplained. V and J calls and clone size are copied from that table; D and trimming were computed from the DNA. This sample is represented by roughly 49,000 clones; over 65% of them were singletons. The ten most abundant clones make up around an eighth of the sample.

The chain was built from TRBV6-6 and TRBJ1-2; 11 bases in between match TRBD1. The clonotype was recovered from a human donor in a cohort sampled during active COVID-19. Sequences were obtained from peripheral blood. The CDR3 region reads CASSSPGTGGYGYTF. Read as DNA, the sequence is TGTGCCAGCAGTTCCCCCGGGACAGGGGGCTATGGCTACACCTTC.